This TCR beta chain is drawn from a study of cytomegalovirus exposure and HLA in healthy donors. Between the trimmed V and J ends, which lost 4 bases and 8 bases, there was a span of 8 bases. There are 12 residues in the CDR3. Germline CDR1 and CDR2: MGHRA and YSYEKL. The PCR had 60 Vbeta and 13 Jbeta primers. Sequencing was performed with immunoSEQ multiplex PCR; in TCRdb, only in-frame clones are kept and a portion is missing. The sample carries under 150,000 clones, under 75% recorded once. This clone was observed many times. The clonotype comes from a middle-aged woman in good health and CMV-seronegative. Sample: PBMCs. The genes are TRBV4-1 and TRBJ2-2; D gene ambiguous. CDR3 nucleotide sequence: TGCGCCAGCAGCCTTCCCCAGGGGGAGCTGTTTTTT. Translation gives CASSLPQGELFF.